The present entry profiles one T cell receptor (beta chain) with its context. The data are from a study of technical replicates of blood from several donors. Only in-frame clones appear in the TCRdb table, and some are missing; sequencing was by immunoSEQ multiplex PCR. The sample holds 70,000 to 95,000 clones, 95% to 98% seen once. V lost 3 bases and J lost 8, with 5 bases in between. The CDR3 is made up of 11 amino acids. Germline CDR1 and CDR2: MDHEN and SYDVKM. The rearrangement joins TRBV28 to TRBJ2-1; no reliable D call. The sequence was collected from a human donor in good health. Source material: T cells isolated from PBMCs. CDR3 sequence: CASSLGDEQFF. The CDR3 nucleotides read TGTGCCAGCAGTTTGGGCGATGAGCAGTTCTTC.